This T cell receptor beta chain is from a study of CD8 T cells in Susac syndrome. Study as a whole: Treatment at blood withdrawal was none, corticosteroids, or intravenous immunoglobulin alone in Susac syndrome patients.

Random hexamers were used to reverse transcribe the RNA input (roughly 0.5 to 1 ug). TCRdb re-analysed the immunoSEQ multiplex PCR reads in MiXCR, keeping a single row per CDR3 protein. The sample holds around 190,000 distinct CDR3 sequences, approximately 94% seen once. Germline CDR1 and CDR2: SQVTM and ANQGSEA. CDR3 length: 15 residues. Trimming removed 3 bases from V and 3 bases from J; junction bases left unmatched: 5. This receptor was taken from a human donor with Susac syndrome. The chain couples TRBV29-1 to TRBJ2-3; 11 bases line up with TRBD2. The sequenced material came from CD4+ T cells from PBMCs. The CDR3 region has the DNA TGCAGCGTTGATGGGCTAGCGGGGGGAACAGATACGCAGTATTTT. Amino acid sequence: CSVDGLAGGTDTQYF.